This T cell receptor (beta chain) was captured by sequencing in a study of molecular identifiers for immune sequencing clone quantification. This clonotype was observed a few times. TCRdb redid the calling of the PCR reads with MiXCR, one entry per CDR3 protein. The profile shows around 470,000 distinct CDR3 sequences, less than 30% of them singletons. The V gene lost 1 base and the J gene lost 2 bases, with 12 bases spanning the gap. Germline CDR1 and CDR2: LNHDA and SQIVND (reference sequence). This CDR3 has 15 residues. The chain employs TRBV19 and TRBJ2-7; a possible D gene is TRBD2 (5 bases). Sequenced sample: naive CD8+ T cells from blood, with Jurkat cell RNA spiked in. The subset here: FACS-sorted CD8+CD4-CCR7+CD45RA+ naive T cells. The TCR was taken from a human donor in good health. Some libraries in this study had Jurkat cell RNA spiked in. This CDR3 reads CASSIGSGMAYEQYF. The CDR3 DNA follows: TGTGCCAGTAGTATAGGATCGGGAATGGCCTACGAGCAGTACTTC.